Listed here are 18 T cell receptor beta chains from one sample, sequenced in a study of CD8+CD57+ T cells in acquired aplastic anemia. Patients picked for sequencing had shown CD8+CD57+ cell expansion detected by flow cytometry. Both TCR beta VDJ combination and CDR3 sequence profiling were carried out. Genomic DNA was the template for this profiling. In TCRdb, the reads were re-called with MiXCR into one record per CDR3 protein. This table holds about 160,000 distinct CDR3 sequences, 65% to 75% found once. The specimen sequenced was sorted CD4+, CD8+, or CD8+CD57+ T cells (not recorded which) from PBMCs. Every receptor here comes from a human donor with aplastic anemia.

Many counts were recorded for this clonotype. The rearrangement links TRBV6-6 to TRBJ2-1; TRBD1 matches at 7 bases. The CDR3 loop spans 14 amino acids. V shed 7 bases, J shed 3 bases, and the junction held 6 bases outside the gene matches. Germline V gene data show CDR1 as MNHNY and CDR2 as SVGAGI (reference sequence). The DNA for the CDR3 is TGTGCCAGCACCGCCGGGACAGACTACAATGAGCAGTTCTTC. Amino acids: CASTAGTDYNEQFF.

The CDR3 spells CASTLAGFGYGYTF. CDR3 bases: TGTGCCAGCACCCTCGCAGGGTTCGGCTATGGCTACACCTTC. V usage is TRBV12-3 or TRBV12-4 and J usage is TRBJ1-2; D may be TRBD1 (5 bases). The CDR3 totals 14 residues. V was cut by 7 bases and J by 4 bases, with 16 bases left in between.

The chain links TRBV29-1 to TRBJ2-5, with 9 bases aligning to TRBD1. Germline values: CDR1 SQVTM, CDR2 ANQGSEA. V trimming: 4 bases; J trimming: 5 bases; junction bases outside the gene matches: 17. CDR3 size: 17 residues. The CDR3 loop reads CSVVVSPGQGLWETQYF. The DNA for the CDR3 is TGCAGCGTTGTTGTGTCACCGGGACAGGGACTGTGGGAGACCCAGTACTTC. Using reference TRBV29-1 and TRBJ2-5 for the parts outside the CDR3, the full variable domain is SAVISQKPSRDICQRGTSLTIQCQVDSQVTMMFWYRQQPGQSLTLIATANQGSEATYESGFVIDKFPISRPNLTFSTLTVSNMSPEDSSIYLCSVVVSPGQGLWETQYFGPGTRLLVL.

V and J are TRBV24-1 and TRBJ2-1; no firm D call. Germline V gene lookup returns CDR1 KGHDR and CDR2 SFDVKD. Trimming took off 0 bases at V and 8 bases at J, with 16 bases between the two ends. There are 16 residues in the CDR3. CDR3 sequence (DNA): TGTGCCACCAGTGATTTGAACAGCGCTAGTTTCGATGAGCAGTTCTTC. Protein sequence: CATSDLNSASFDEQFF.

The genes are TRBV5-1 and TRBJ1-5, with D perhaps matching TRBD1 (6 bases). The V gene's germline CDR1 is SGHRS and CDR2 YFSETQ. V was pared by 7 bases and J by 3 bases, with 14 bases between. The CDR3 runs to 14 residues. The CDR3, as DNA: TGCGCCAGCGGAGTGGACAGCGCCAATCAGCCCCAGCATTTT. Its translation: CASGVDSANQPQHF.

This chain uses TRBV20-1 with TRBJ2-5, with D hard to call. This CDR3 spans 11 amino acids. V lost 4 bases to trimming and J lost 10 bases, with 13 bases between them. Per germline, CDR1 DFQATT and CDR2 SNEGSKA (reference sequence). As DNA, the CDR3 is TGCAGTGCTAAGAGGTCTTCTGACCAGTACTTC. Amino acid sequence: CSAKRSSDQYF.

This chain uses TRBV20-1 with TRBJ1-4; D is unclear. Trimming left V 1 base short and J 7 bases short, with 13 bases between. The CDR3 spans 14 residues. Germline V lookup: CDR1 DFQATT, CDR2 SNEGSKA (reference sequence). The CDR3 bases are TGCAGTGCTAGAGTGGGTTCGGGATTTGAAAAACTGTTTTTT. Translating it yields CSARVGSGFEKLFF.

The rearrangement joins TRBV24-1 to TRBJ1-1, with D perhaps TRBD1 (5 bases). The CDR3 length is 13 residues. Germline CDR1 KGHDR, CDR2 SFDVKD. The V end was cut by 7 bases, the J end by 7 bases, with 15 bases between. CDR3: CATRTSGTHEAFF. The CDR3 DNA reads TGTGCCACCAGAACCTCCGGGACGCATGAAGCTTTCTTT.

V usage is TRBV10-1 and J usage is TRBJ2-7; TRBD2 might be the D (6 bases). Germline V gene sequence: CDR1 WNHNN, CDR2 SYGVQD (reference sequence). Trimming removed 6 bases from V and 0 bases from J, with 12 bases in between. The CDR3 runs to 14 residues. CDR3 DNA sequence: TGCGCCAGCAGCAAAGCCGGGGGCTCCTACGAGCAGTACTTC. Translated: CASSKAGGSYEQYF.

This clonotype has a handful of counts. V is TRBV5-1 and J is TRBJ1-6; maybe TRBD1 (6 bases). Trimming shortened V by 0 bases and J by 7 bases, and 11 bases separated the two germline ends. There are 15 residues in the CDR3. CDR1 SGHRS and CDR2 YFSETQ come from the germline V gene. The CDR3 loop reads CASSLAQGGNSPLHF. The CDR3 nucleotides read TGCGCCAGCAGCTTGGCACAGGGAGGGAATTCACCCCTCCACTTT.

This clonotype appeared many times. The V and J genes are TRBV6-2 or TRBV6-3 and TRBJ2-7; either TRBD1 or TRBD2 may supply D (5 bases each). V was clipped by 2 bases and J by 0 bases, with 8 bases between them. Per germline, CDR1 MNHEY and CDR2 SVGEGT. The CDR3 contains 14 residues. This CDR3 reads CASSYRGVSYEQYV. CDR3 coding DNA: TGTGCCAGCAGTTACAGAGGGGTCTCCTACGAGCAGTACGTC.

With respect to this clonotype: The junction differs from germline at one of its ends, possibly a read error. The V and J genes are TRBV7-2 and TRBJ2-5, with 7 bases fitting TRBD2. Germline CDR1 and CDR2: SGHTA and FQGNSA. CDR3 length: 15 residues. The chain's CDR3 is CASSLALTSRETQCF. The CDR3 bases are TGTGCCAGCAGCTTAGCCCTGACTAGCAGAGAGACCCAGTGCTTC.

The genes are TRBV6-1 and TRBJ1-2; D not certain. The CDR3 is 13 amino acids. Trimming left V 4 bases short and J 4 bases short, with 10 bases between. Germline V gene sequence: CDR1 MNHNS, CDR2 SASEGT. The CDR3 DNA reads as TGTGCCAGCAGTGGCCGTCCCAGCTATGGCTACACCTTC. It specifies CASSGRPSYGYTF.

The chain has TRBV29-1 and TRBJ1-1; D unresolved. CDR1 and CDR2 from the germline V gene are SQVTM and ANQGSEA. The CDR3 is made up of 15 amino acids. V lost 1 base and J lost 5, with 17 bases in between. The CDR3 sequence: CSVEGEEGFRTEAFF. DNA of the CDR3: TGCAGCGTTGAAGGGGAGGAGGGTTTTAGGACTGAAGCTTTCTTT.

There are a few counts of this clonotype. This sequence joins TRBV20-1 and TRBJ2-7; D is ambiguous. V was clipped by 1 base and J by 7 bases, with 17 bases between them. Germline V gene data show CDR1 as DFQATT and CDR2 as SNEGSKA (reference sequence). CDR3 length: 14 amino acids. The CDR3 DNA reads TGCAGTGCTAGAGGGACGGAAGGAGACTGGGAGCAGTACTTC. It codes for CSARGTEGDWEQYF.

The chain couples TRBV2 to TRBJ1-3, with D uncertain. V was clipped by 6 bases and J by 3 bases, with 21 bases between them. Germline assignment: CDR1 SNHLY and CDR2 FYNNEI. The CDR3 is made up of 17 amino acids. The CDR3, as DNA: TGTGCCAGCAGGCCTATCATAGGCGTGGTGGGTGGAAACACCATATATTTT. It encodes CASRPIIGVVGGNTIYF.

The V and J genes are TRBV20-1 and TRBJ1-6; 8 bases line up with TRBD1. Germline V gives CDR1 DFQATT, CDR2 SNEGSKA (reference sequence). With 1 base clipped from V and 8 bases from J, the junction kept 7 bases outside the gene matches. The CDR3 spans 15 residues. The DNA for the CDR3 is TGCAGTGCTAGAGCCCAGGGGACAGGAGATTCACCCCTCCACTTT. It is translated as CSARAQGTGDSPLHF.

This clonotype was seen repeatedly, ten times or more. The V and J genes are TRBV29-1 and TRBJ2-5; the match to TRBD1 covers 7 bases. CDR3 length: 12 residues. The ends lost 2 bases at V and 5 bases at J; junction bases unmatched: 2. From germline, CDR1 is SQVTM and CDR2 ANQGSEA. The CDR3 DNA follows: TGCAGCGTTGAAAGGGGGCAGGAGACCCAGTACTTC. Translating gives CSVERGQETQYF.